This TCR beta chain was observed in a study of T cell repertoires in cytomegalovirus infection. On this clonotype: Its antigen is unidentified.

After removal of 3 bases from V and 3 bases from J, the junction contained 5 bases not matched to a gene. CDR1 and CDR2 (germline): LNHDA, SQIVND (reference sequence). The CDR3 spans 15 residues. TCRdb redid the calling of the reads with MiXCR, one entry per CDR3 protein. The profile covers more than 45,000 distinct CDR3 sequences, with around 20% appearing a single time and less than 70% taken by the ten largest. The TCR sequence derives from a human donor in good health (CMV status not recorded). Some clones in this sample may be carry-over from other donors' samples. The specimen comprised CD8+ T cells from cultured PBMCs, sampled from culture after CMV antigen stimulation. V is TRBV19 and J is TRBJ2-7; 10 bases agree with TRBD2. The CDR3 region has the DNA TGTGCCAGTAGTATTGCTAGCGGGAGTAGCTACGAGCAGTACTTC. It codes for CASSIASGSSYEQYF.